One sample yielded the 21 T cell receptor beta chains listed below, sequenced in a study of human T cells and chemical hapten exposure (dated by TCRdb to 2020 to 2022). Libraries were prepared through RACE. Sequencing was carried out with a NextSeq 500. TCRdb trimmed public reads at Q25 via fastp, called clones via MiXCR and kept in-frame beta chains. Each entry is one CDR3 protein sequence, shown with its most common DNA and genes. For this sample there are about 82,000 distinct CDR3 sequences; about a tenth appear just once. The ten biggest clones cover around 3.6% of the sample. The sample's time point, from its label and the paper: patch test 3, about 24 weeks after DPC sensitization. This specimen's treatment or condition label, per the study, means: therapeutic diphenylcyclopropenone sensitization with weekly scalp DPC. The sample in question was whole blood, obtained in connection with sensitization to the hapten diphenylcyclopropenone (DPC). Receptor source: a woman aged 50 to 60 with alopecia areata. Some clones in this sample may be carry-over from other donors' samples.

There are many counts of this clonotype. V usage is TRBV28 and J usage is TRBJ2-3, with 7 bases fitting TRBD2. This CDR3 is 14 amino acids long. The germline V gene encodes CDR1 MDHEN and CDR2 SYDVKM. The V segment lost 3 bases and the J segment 0 bases; nucleotides outside the gene matches: 0. CDR3 amino acids: CASSFSGSTDTQYF. CDR3 in DNA: TGTGCCAGCAGTTTTAGCGGGAGCACAGATACGCAGTATTTT. The full variable domain, with the rest looked up from reference TRBV28 and TRBJ2-3, is DVKVTQSSRYLVKRTGEKVFLECVQDMDHENMFWYRQDPGLGLRLIYFSYDVKMKEKGDIPEGYSVSREKKERFSLILESASTNQTSMYLCASSFSGSTDTQYFGPGTRLTVL.

This clonotype showed up many times. The chain joins TRBV4-1 to TRBJ2-7; possibly TRBD1 for D (6 bases). Between the trimmed V and J ends, which lost 3 bases and 2 bases, there was a span of 11 bases. The CDR3 is 14 amino acids. The germline V gene encodes CDR1 MGHRA and CDR2 YSYEKL. CDR3 protein: CASSQAGVPYEQYF. The CDR3 region has the DNA TGCGCCAGCAGCCAGGCAGGGGTTCCCTACGAGCAGTACTTC.

This clonotype has just a few counts. This sequence joins TRBV19 and TRBJ1-5, with D possibly TRBD1 on 6 matching bases. This CDR3 spans 13 amino acids. V was cut by 7 bases and J by 6 bases, with 13 bases left in between. Germline CDR1 reads LNHDA; CDR2 reads SQIVND (reference sequence). The CDR3 sequence is CASTSRGPQPQHF. The CDR3 nucleotides read TGTGCCAGTACCTCCCGGGGGCCTCAGCCCCAGCATTTT.

The chain is built from TRBV7-9 and TRBJ2-1; 11 bases fit TRBD2. This CDR3 is built from 15 residues. V gave up 1 base and J gave up 13 bases; unmatched junction bases: 9. Germline V gene lookup returns CDR1 SEHNR and CDR2 FQNEAQ (reference sequence). In nucleotides, the CDR3 is TGTGCCAGCAGCTTAGATGGGCTAGCGGGAGGCCCTCAGTTCTTC. It yields the protein CASSLDGLAGGPQFF. Full variable domain (rest looked up from reference TRBV7-9 and TRBJ2-1): DTGVSQNPRHKITKRGQNVTFRCDPISEHNRLYWYRQTLGQGPEFLTYFQNEAQLEKSRLLSDRFSAERPKGSFSTLEIQRTEQGDSAMYLCASSLDGLAGGPQFFGPGTRLTVL.

This clonotype was seen at least ten times. The chain links TRBV10-3 to TRBJ2-5, with D unclear. The V end was cut by 10 bases, the J end by 3 bases, with 12 bases between. Per the germline V gene, CDR1 is ENHRY and CDR2 is SYGVKD. This CDR3 spans 12 amino acids. CDR3 nucleotides: TGTGCCACTTCCGCATATGAAGAGACCCAGTACTTC. It yields the protein CATSAYEETQYF.

Many counts were recorded for this clonotype. The CDR3 here is CASSFQGSGGTEAFF. In nucleotides, the CDR3 is TGCGCCAGCAGCTTTCAGGGGTCAGGCGGCACTGAAGCTTTCTTT. The rearrangement links TRBV5-1 to TRBJ1-1; D is perhaps TRBD1 (6 bases). The germline V and J ends were trimmed by 2 bases and 4 bases, with 15 bases remaining between them. The CDR3 totals 15 residues. Germline lookup yields CDR1 SGHRS and CDR2 YFSETQ.

The rearrangement joins TRBV28 to TRBJ1-6; D is unclear. Trimming removed 8 bases at V and 9 bases at J, with 11 bases between. Germline V lookup: CDR1 MDHEN, CDR2 SYDVKM. The CDR3 length is 12 residues. CDR3 nucleotide sequence: TGTGCCAGCGAGTCGGGCGGTTCACCCCTCCACTTT. Its translation is CASESGGSPLHF. Full variable domain (rest looked up from reference TRBV28 and TRBJ1-6): DVKVTQSSRYLVKRTGEKVFLECVQDMDHENMFWYRQDPGLGLRLIYFSYDVKMKEKGDIPEGYSVSREKKERFSLILESASTNQTSMYLCASESGGSPLHFGNGTRLTVT.

This clonotype has a handful of counts. The chain couples TRBV4-3 to TRBJ1-5; 12 bases are shared with TRBD1. CDR3 size: 18 residues. The V gene end was trimmed by 2 bases and the J gene end by 6 bases; junction bases not matched to a gene: 11. The germline gives CDR1 LGHNA, CDR2 YSLEER. CDR3 loop: CASSQLTPGQGAGQPQHF. DNA for the CDR3: TGCGCCAGCAGCCAACTTACACCGGGACAGGGGGCGGGTCAGCCCCAGCATTTT.

The chain recombines TRBV20-1 with TRBJ1-4, with D perhaps TRBD1 (6 bases). CDR1 and CDR2 (germline): DFQATT, SNEGSKA (reference sequence). The CDR3 length is 15 residues. Trimming shortened V by 3 bases and J by 6 bases, and 17 bases separated the two germline ends. CDR3 DNA: TGCAGTGCTAGTCCCACGGGGCCAGGGGATGAAAAACTGTTTTTT. Its translation: CSASPTGPGDEKLFF.

About this clonotype: Given a much more abundant clone one base away, this may be a read error. The chain joins TRBV29-1 to TRBJ2-1; D not resolved. Trimming removed 7 bases at V and 10 bases at J, with 14 bases between. This CDR3 is 11 amino acids long. Germline assignment: CDR1 SQVTM and CDR2 ANQGSEA. CDR3 DNA: TGCAGCGCAGTTAAAGGGTTAGAGCAGTTCTTC. This translates into CSAVKGLEQFF.

This chain uses TRBV6-5 with TRBJ2-5; D may correspond to TRBD1 or TRBD2 (6 bases each). V was clipped by 8 bases and J by 2 bases, with 18 bases between them. The CDR3 is made up of 15 amino acids. CDR1 is MNHEY and CDR2 is SVGAGI in the germline V gene. CDR3 amino acids: CASRPGGRGQETQYF. The CDR3 DNA sequence: TGTGCCAGCCGACCCGGGGGCCGGGGACAAGAGACCCAGTACTTC.

This rearrangement joins TRBV12-3 or TRBV12-4 to TRBJ1-1; 12 bases agree with TRBD1. V gave up 11 bases and J gave up 0 bases; unmatched junction bases: 7. This CDR3 comprises 15 residues. The CDR3 spells CACWDRGRMNTEAFF. CDR3 in DNA: TGTGCCTGTTGGGACAGGGGGCGGATGAACACTGAAGCTTTCTTT.

This clonotype appeared a few times. This chain joins TRBV7-2 and TRBJ2-3; TRBD2 matches at 7 bases. The CDR3 is 12 residues long. From germline, CDR1 is SGHTA and CDR2 FQGNSA. V shed 4 bases and J 5 bases; nucleotides not matched to a gene: 0. The CDR3 reads CASSSSGDTQYF. The CDR3 coding sequence is TGTGCCAGCAGCTCTAGCGGAGATACGCAGTATTTT.

In its sample, this clonotype was seen a few times. This chain connects TRBV3-1 to TRBJ1-1; 8 bases fit TRBD1. The germline CDR1 and CDR2 sequences are LGHDT and YNNKEL (reference sequence). The trim removed 8 bases at V and 1 base at J, leaving 3 bases unmatched. This CDR3 has 13 residues. The CDR3 nucleotides read TGTGCCAGCCGGGGACAGGCGAACACTGAAGCTTTCTTT. Translating it yields CASRGQANTEAFF.

This clonotype was observed a few times. This chain uses TRBV11-1 with TRBJ1-1; 7 nucleotides match TRBD1. Unmatched junction bases numbered 6, after V lost 5 bases and J lost 0 bases. This CDR3 is 15 amino acids long. Looked up from germline, CDR1 is SGHAT and CDR2 is FQDESV (reference sequence). This chain's CDR3 is CASSTRDRMNTEAFF. The CDR3 DNA reads as TGTGCCAGCAGCACCAGGGACAGAATGAACACTGAAGCTTTCTTT.

The V and J genes are TRBV20-1 and TRBJ2-1; 13 nucleotides align to TRBD2. Germline V gene data show CDR1 as DFQATT and CDR2 as SNEGSKA (reference sequence). J gave up 7 bases and V 6 bases, and 9 bases lay outside the gene matches. The CDR3 sequence is 15 residues long. For the CDR3, the DNA is TGCAGTGCGTCACTAGCGGGAGGGCCGGAGAATGAGCAGTTCTTC. Translation: CSASLAGGPENEQFF.

There are many counts of this clonotype. The chain recombines TRBV3-1 with TRBJ2-3; D is uncertain. Deletions cut 4 bases from V and 4 bases from J, with 6 bases between. Germline V lookup: CDR1 LGHDT, CDR2 YNNKEL (reference sequence). CDR3 length: 12 residues. DNA for the CDR3: TGTGCCAGCAGCCCGGGCCCAGATACGCAGTATTTT. The encoded protein is CASSPGPDTQYF.

This clonotype was detected only a few times. The J gene is TRBJ2-7, the V gene TRBV3-1; 8 bases line up with TRBD2. The V segment lost 0 bases and the J segment 6 bases; nucleotides outside the gene matches: 7. The CDR3 totals 15 residues. CDR1 is LGHDT, CDR2 YNNKEL, per germline (reference sequence). CDR3 loop: CASSQDSGTRSEQYF. The CDR3 nucleotides read TGTGCCAGCAGCCAAGATAGTGGGACTAGGAGCGAGCAGTACTTC.

The chain carries TRBV7-9 and TRBJ1-1; maybe TRBD1 (6 bases). The germline V gene has CDR1 SEHNR and CDR2 FQNEAQ (reference sequence). V dropped 0 bases and J dropped 1 base, with 12 bases sitting between them. The CDR3 contains 16 residues. CDR3 loop: CASSLAGGGRNTEAFF. CDR3 DNA sequence: TGTGCCAGCAGCTTAGCGGGGGGCGGAAGGAACACTGAAGCTTTCTTT.

This clonotype was detected many times. The rearrangement joins TRBV12-3 or TRBV12-4 to TRBJ2-7, with TRBD1 as a possible D gene (6 bases). Between the trimmed V and J ends, which lost 6 bases and 3 bases, there was a span of 9 bases. This CDR3 spans 12 amino acids. The CDR3 DNA is TGTGCCAGCAGCGACAGGAACTACGAGCAGTACTTC. Encoded protein: CASSDRNYEQYF.

A remark on this clonotype: A clone one base away is much larger, so this may be a read error. The chain combines TRBV27 with TRBJ2-7, with 7 bases fitting TRBD1. V lost 5 bases and J lost 6; bases outside the gene matches: 10. The CDR3 contains 14 residues. The V gene's germline CDR1 is MNHEY and CDR2 SMNVEV (reference sequence). The CDR3 region is CASSAGTELLEQYF. The CDR3, as DNA: TGTGCCAGCAGTGCCGGGACAGAGTTACTCGAGCAGTACTTC.